This record covers a single TCR beta chain. The sample originates from a study of blood T cell repertoires in COVID-19. Study-wide background: Sites in the United States, Italy and Spain provided acute and convalescent COVID-19 samples. Nucleic acid was either cDNA or gDNA, and it came from T cells, B-cell-depleted T cells, or PBMCs.

Profiling relied on immunoSEQ multiplex PCR, and the TCRdb table lists in-frame clones only, not all of them. The table records about 63,000 clones, 81% of them present only once. V lost 3 bases and J 6 bases, leaving 11 bases between the germline ends. Germline V gene data show CDR1 as SGHTA and CDR2 as FQGNSA. CDR3 size: 14 residues. The origin of this receptor is a man aged 55 to 69 with COVID-19, enrolled during active disease. The specimen was peripheral blood. This chain connects TRBV7-2 to TRBJ1-4; D remains unclear. The CDR3 region has the DNA TGTGCCAGCAGCTTTAGTCGGAGAGATGAAAAACTGTTTTTT. Residues: CASSFSRRDEKLFF.